The clone carrying this T cell receptor (beta chain) was found many times. These data originate in a study of tumor-infiltrating lymphocytes in primary liver carcinoma. Turning to the study itself: The patients included men and women who were aged 30 to 69 years.

This CDR3 comprises 15 residues. V lost 5 bases and J lost 2, with 16 bases in between. CDR1 and CDR2 (germline): SGHNT, YYREEE (reference sequence). Making TCR beta cDNA involved approximately 0.5 ug total RNA and a constant-region primer. Three nested multiplex PCR rounds, a slightly modified ARM-PCR, produced the libraries for TCR beta. Researchers ran the first two PCR rounds for 9 to 10 cycles each with TRBV1-TRBV30 forward primers and a C-beta reverse primer. TCRdb passed the multiplex PCR reads through MiXCR, listing each CDR3 protein once. The sample contains hundreds of thousands of distinct CDR3 sequences, nearly 60% of which appear only once. The blood RNA (from unsorted whole blood) was obtained, and germline DNA was also extracted. These patients lived with chronic HBV infection and had never been treated.

The sequence was collected from a woman aged 25 to 39 with primary liver carcinoma and hepatitis B virus infection. The chain couples TRBV5-4 to TRBJ2-5, with D tentatively TRBD2 (6 bases). The source material was peripheral blood. The CDR3 DNA is TGTGCCAGCAGGGACTCGCGGGGAAGTCAAGAGACCCAGTACTTC. Its protein is CASRDSRGSQETQYF.